The source of this T cell receptor beta chain is a study of shared clonotypes between healthy human individuals. General study findings and limits: Sequencing depth was predicted to influence how clonotypes are shared among donors. Sampling covered blood only; tissue repertoires likely differ. Among non-shared clonotypes, generation probabilities were lower than among those shared by all four donors.

Original analysis: With immunoSEQ giving junction-only sequences and no quality scores, filtering differed. Using immunoSEQ multiplex PCR, the repertoire was profiled, and TCRdb retains in-frame clones only, with some absent. For V, J and clone size, that table is used; D and trimming come from the DNA. The table has 2 million to 2.5 million clones, over 85% seen once. Concerning this clone: Antigen specificity is unknown.

Sequenced input: naive CD4+ T cells from PBMCs. Documented subset: CD45RA+ positively selected. The receptor was derived from a man younger than 30 in good health. Some clones in this sample may be carry-over from other donors' samples.

The CDR3 nucleotides are TGTGCCAGCAGGGGGGGCTGGGCGTCCTACGAGCAGTACTTC. This translates into CASRGGWASYEQYF. This chain connects TRBV28 to TRBJ2-7; D might be TRBD1 or TRBD2, each matching 6 bases. Trimming shortened V by 6 bases and J by 1 base, and 13 bases separated the two germline ends. Germline loops: CDR1 MDHEN, CDR2 SYDVKM. The CDR3 has 14 residues.